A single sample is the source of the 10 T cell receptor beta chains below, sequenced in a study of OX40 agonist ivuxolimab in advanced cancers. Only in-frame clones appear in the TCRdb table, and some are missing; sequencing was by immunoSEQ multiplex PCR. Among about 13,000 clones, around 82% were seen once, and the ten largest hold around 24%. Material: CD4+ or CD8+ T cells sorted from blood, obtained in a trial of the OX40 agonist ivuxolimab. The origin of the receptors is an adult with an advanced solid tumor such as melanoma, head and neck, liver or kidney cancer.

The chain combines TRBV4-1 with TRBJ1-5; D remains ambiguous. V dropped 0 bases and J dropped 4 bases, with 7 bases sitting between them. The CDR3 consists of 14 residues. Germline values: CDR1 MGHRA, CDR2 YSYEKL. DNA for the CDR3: TGCGCCAGCAGCCAAGACCGCGGGAATCAGCCCCAGCATTTT. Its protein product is CASSQDRGNQPQHF.

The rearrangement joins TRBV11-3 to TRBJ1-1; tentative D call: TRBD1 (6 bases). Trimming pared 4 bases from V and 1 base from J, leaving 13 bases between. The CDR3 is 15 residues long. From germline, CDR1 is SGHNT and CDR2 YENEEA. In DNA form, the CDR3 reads TGTGCCAGCAGCTCGGGGGCTATCACGAACACTGAAGCTTTCTTT. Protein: CASSSGAITNTEAFF. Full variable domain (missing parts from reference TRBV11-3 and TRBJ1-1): EAGVVQSPRYKIIEKKQPVAFWCNPISGHNTLYWYLQNLGQGPELLIRYENEEAVDDSQLPKDRFSAERLKGVDSTLKIQPAELGDSAVYLCASSSGAITNTEAFFGQGTRLTVV.

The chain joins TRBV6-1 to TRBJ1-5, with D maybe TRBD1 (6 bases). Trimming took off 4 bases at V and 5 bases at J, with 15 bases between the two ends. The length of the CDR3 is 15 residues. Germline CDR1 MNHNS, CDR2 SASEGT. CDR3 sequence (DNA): TGTGCCAGCAGTGGAGGGGGGGGTCGGTATCAGCCCCAGCATTTT. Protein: CASSGGGGRYQPQHF.

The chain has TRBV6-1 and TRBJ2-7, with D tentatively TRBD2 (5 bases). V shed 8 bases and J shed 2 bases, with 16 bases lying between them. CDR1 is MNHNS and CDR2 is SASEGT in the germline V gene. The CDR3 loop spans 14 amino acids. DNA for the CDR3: TGTGCCAGCGGCCCGTTATTAGCGACCTACGAGCAGTACTTC. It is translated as CASGPLLATYEQYF.

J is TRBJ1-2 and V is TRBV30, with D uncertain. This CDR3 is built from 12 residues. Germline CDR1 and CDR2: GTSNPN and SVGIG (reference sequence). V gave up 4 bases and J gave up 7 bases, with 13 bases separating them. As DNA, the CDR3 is TGTGCCTGGACCACCGCGTGGGCTGGCTACACCTTC. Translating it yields CAWTTAWAGYTF. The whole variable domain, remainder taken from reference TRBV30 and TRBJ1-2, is SQTIHQWPATLVQPVGSPLSLECTVEGTSNPNLYWYRQAAGRGLQLLFYSVGIGQISSEVPQNLSASRPQDRQFILSSKKLLLSDSGFYLCAWTTAWAGYTFGSGTRLTVV.

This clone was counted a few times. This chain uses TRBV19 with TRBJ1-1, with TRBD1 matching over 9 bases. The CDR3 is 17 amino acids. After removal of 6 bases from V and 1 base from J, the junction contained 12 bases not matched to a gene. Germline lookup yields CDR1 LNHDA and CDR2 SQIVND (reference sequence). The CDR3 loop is CASRPGRTGAWNTEAFF. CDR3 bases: TGTGCCAGTAGGCCAGGTAGGACAGGGGCATGGAACACTGAAGCTTTCTTT.

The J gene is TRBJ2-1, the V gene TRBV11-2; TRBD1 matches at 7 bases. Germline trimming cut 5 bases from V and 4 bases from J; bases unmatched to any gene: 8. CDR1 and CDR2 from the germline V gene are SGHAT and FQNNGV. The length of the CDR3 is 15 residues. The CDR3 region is CASSSRDSYYNEQFF. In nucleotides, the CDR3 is TGTGCCAGCAGCAGCCGGGACAGTTATTACAATGAGCAGTTCTTC. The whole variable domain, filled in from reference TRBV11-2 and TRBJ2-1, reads EAGVAQSPRYKIIEKRQSVAFWCNPISGHATLYWYQQILGQGPKLLIQFQNNGVVDDSQLPKDRFSAERLKGVDSTLKIQPAKLEDSAVYLCASSSRDSYYNEQFFGPGTRLTVL.

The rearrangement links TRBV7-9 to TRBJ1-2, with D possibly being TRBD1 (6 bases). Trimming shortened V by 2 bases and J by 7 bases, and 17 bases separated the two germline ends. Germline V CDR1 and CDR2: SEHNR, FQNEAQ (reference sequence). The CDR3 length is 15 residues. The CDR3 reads CASSLTEDSPGGYTF. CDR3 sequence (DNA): TGTGCCAGCAGCTTAACGGAGGACAGTCCGGGTGGCTACACCTTC. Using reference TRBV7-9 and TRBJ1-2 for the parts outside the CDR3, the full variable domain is DTGVSQNPRHKITKRGQNVTFRCDPISEHNRLYWYRQTLGQGPEFLTYFQNEAQLEKSRLLSDRFSAERPKGSFSTLEIQRTEQGDSAMYLCASSLTEDSPGGYTFGSGTRLTVV.

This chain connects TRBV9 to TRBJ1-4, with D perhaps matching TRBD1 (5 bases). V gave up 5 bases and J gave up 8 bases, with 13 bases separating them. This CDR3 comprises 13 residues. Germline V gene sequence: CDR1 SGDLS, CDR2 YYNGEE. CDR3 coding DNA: TGTGCCAGCAGGGCCCCCCGGGGGGAAAAACTGTTTTTT. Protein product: CASRAPRGEKLFF.

This CDR3 reads CSVPRGQETQYF. CDR3 bases: TGCAGCGTTCCCAGGGGGCAAGAGACCCAGTACTTC. The chain employs TRBV29-1 and TRBJ2-5, with 7 bases identical to TRBD1. The CDR3 loop spans 12 amino acids. With V trimmed by 5 bases and J by 2 bases, 2 bases remained unmatched. CDR1 SQVTM and CDR2 ANQGSEA come from the germline V gene. Looking up the rest from reference TRBV29-1 and TRBJ2-5 gives the full variable domain: SAVISQKPSRDICQRGTSLTIQCQVDSQVTMMFWYRQQPGQSLTLIATANQGSEATYESGFVIDKFPISRPNLTFSTLTVSNMSPEDSSIYLCSVPRGQETQYFGPGTRLLVL.